The 11 T cell receptor beta chains reported below all come from one sample, sequenced in a study of post-analysis software for immune sequencing data. Presence of unique molecular identifiers characterized the TCR beta cDNA libraries. In TCRdb, the PCR reads were re-called with MiXCR into one record per CDR3 protein. This table holds a few hundred thousand distinct CDR3 sequences, roughly 35% found once. Study conclusions and caveats: The study found TRBV5-6, TRBV5-1 and TRBV20-1 among about five TRBV segments more frequent in patients than controls.

Their target antigens are unknown. Sample: blood. The receptors shown here come from a girl aged 10-17 years with multiple sclerosis.

Notes on this clonotype: Sequence at one end of the junction differs from germline and may be a read error. The chain is built from TRBV28 and TRBJ1-4; the D is unclear. Germline V gives CDR1 MDHEN, CDR2 SYDVKM. The CDR3 loop spans 15 amino acids. The CDR3 region is CTSNLPGATNEKLFF. The CDR3 DNA follows: TGTACCAGCAACCTCCCGGGAGCAACTAATGAAAAACTGTTTTTT.

V is TRBV9 and J is TRBJ2-7; TRBD1 agrees at 10 bases. The DNA end is a closer match to TRBJ2-5, so the J assignment may be wrong. The length of the CDR3 is 15 residues. Germline V gives CDR1 SGDLS, CDR2 YYNGEE. The CDR3 region is CASSVTGGQIETQYF. DNA of the CDR3: TGTGCCAGCAGCGTGACAGGGGGCCAGATTGAGACCCAGTACTTC.

This clonotype occurred a few times. V and J are TRBV3-1 and TRBJ2-5; 7 positions match TRBD2. V shed 2 bases and J 5 bases; nucleotides not matched to a gene: 2. Germline CDR1 and CDR2: LGHDT and YNNKEL (reference sequence). CDR3 length: 13 amino acids. CDR3 sequence (DNA): TGTGCCAGCAGCCAAAACGGGGGGGAGACCCAGTACTTC. This translates into CASSQNGGETQYF.

This chain joins TRBV3-1 and TRBJ2-7; D is undetermined. Germline loops: CDR1 LGHDT, CDR2 YNNKEL (reference sequence). The V and J ends lost 1 base and 5 bases respectively, with 6 bases between them. The CDR3 has 12 residues. Here the CDR3 reads CASSQVENEQYF. The CDR3 DNA reads TGTGCCAGCAGCCAAGTGGAAAACGAGCAGTACTTC.

Many counts were recorded for this clonotype. V gene TRBV20-1 combines with J gene TRBJ2-3; TRBD2 agrees at 8 bases. J gave up 5 bases and V 3 bases, and 7 bases lay outside the gene matches. The CDR3 contains 14 residues. From germline, CDR1 is DFQATT and CDR2 SNEGSKA (reference sequence). The CDR3 DNA reads TGCAGTGCTAGTAGGGGACTAGGGGTAGATACGCAGTATTTT. Protein product: CSASRGLGVDTQYF.

In this sample, this clonotype turned up a few times. This chain joins TRBV6-1 and TRBJ2-5; D could derive from TRBD1 or TRBD2 (5 bases each). The CDR3 runs 11 residues. Germline V lookup: CDR1 MNHNS, CDR2 SASEGT. The CDR3 reads CAGESQETQYF. The CDR3, as DNA: TGTGCAGGGGAGTCCCAAGAGACCCAGTACTTC.

This clonotype occurred a few times. V is TRBV6-1 and J is TRBJ2-7, with D unresolved. The CDR3 totals 14 residues. Germline V gene sequence: CDR1 MNHNS, CDR2 SASEGT. Trimming stripped 6 bases from V and 3 bases from J, with 15 bases between. CDR3 nucleotides: TGTGCCAGCAGGGAACCGCCCAGGAACTACGAGCAGTACTTC. It codes for CASREPPRNYEQYF.

On this clonotype: An end of the junction differs from the germline gene, which may be a read error. The chain uses TRBV4-3 and TRBJ2-3, with D perhaps being TRBD1 or TRBD2 (6 bases each). From germline, CDR1 is LGHNA and CDR2 YSLEER. This CDR3 is 18 amino acids long. The CDR3 DNA follows: TGCGCCAGCAGCCAAGATCTGTGGTCGGGGGCTAGCACGGATACGCAGTATTTT. This sequence encodes CASSQDLWSGASTDTQYF.

The gene calls are TRBV4-1 and TRBJ1-1; D unclear. The CDR3 sequence is 15 residues long. Trimming removed 0 bases from V and 4 bases from J, with 12 bases in between. Germline lookup yields CDR1 MGHRA and CDR2 YSYEKL. The CDR3 sequence: CASSQEVSWGTEAFF. CDR3 DNA: TGCGCCAGCAGCCAAGAAGTATCCTGGGGCACTGAAGCTTTCTTT.

V usage is TRBV27 and J usage is TRBJ2-6; D may be TRBD2 (5 bases). V was cut by 2 bases and J by 11 bases, with 16 bases left in between. This CDR3 is built from 15 residues. Germline V gene sequence: CDR1 MNHEY, CDR2 SMNVEV (reference sequence). CDR3 nucleotide sequence: TGTGCCAGCAGTTTAGCTGGCTCTCTGGAGGACGTCCTGACTTTC. Translating gives CASSLAGSLEDVLTF.

CDR3 in amino acids: CSANVIRAPNEKLFF. CDR3 in DNA: TGCAGTGCTAACGTCATACGGGCTCCTAATGAAAAACTGTTTTTT. The rearrangement links TRBV20-1 to TRBJ1-4; D ambiguous. This CDR3 is 15 amino acids long. V dropped 4 bases and J dropped 3 bases, with 15 bases sitting between them. Germline-derived CDR1 and CDR2 are DFQATT and SNEGSKA (reference sequence).